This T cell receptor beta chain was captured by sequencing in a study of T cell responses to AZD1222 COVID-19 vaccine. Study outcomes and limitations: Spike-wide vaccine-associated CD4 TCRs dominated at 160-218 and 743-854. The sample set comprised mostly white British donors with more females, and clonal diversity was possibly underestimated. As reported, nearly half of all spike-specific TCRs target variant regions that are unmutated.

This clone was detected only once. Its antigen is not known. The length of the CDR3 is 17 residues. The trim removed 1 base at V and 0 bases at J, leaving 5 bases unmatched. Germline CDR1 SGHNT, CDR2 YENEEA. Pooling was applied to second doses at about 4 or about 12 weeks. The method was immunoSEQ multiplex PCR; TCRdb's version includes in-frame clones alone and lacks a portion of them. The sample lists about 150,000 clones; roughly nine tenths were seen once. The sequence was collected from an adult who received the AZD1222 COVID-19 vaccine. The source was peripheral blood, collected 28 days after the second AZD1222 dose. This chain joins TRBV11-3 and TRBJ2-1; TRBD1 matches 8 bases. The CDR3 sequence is CASSLVGTGLSYNEQFF. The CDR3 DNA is TGTGCCAGCAGCTTAGTGGGGACAGGACTCTCCTACAATGAGCAGTTCTTC.